This T cell receptor beta chain was profiled in a study of cytomegalovirus exposure and HLA in healthy donors. V dropped 0 bases and J dropped 8; count of bases not matched to a gene: 3. CDR3 size: 13 residues. Germline V gene lookup returns CDR1 SEHNR and CDR2 FQNEAQ (reference sequence). PCR amplification relied on 60 Vbeta primers (plus 13 Jbeta primers). Using immunoSEQ multiplex PCR, the repertoire was profiled, and TCRdb retains in-frame clones only, with some absent. The sample lists around 120,000 clones; more than 60% were seen once. This sequence was found in a woman aged 45-65 years in good health and CMV-seropositive. Sequencing was carried out using PBMCs. The chain couples TRBV7-9 to TRBJ1-1; 7 bases agree with TRBD1. CDR3 coding DNA: TGTGCCAGCAGCTTAGCCTACAGGGGCGAAGCTTTCTTT. It specifies CASSLAYRGEAFF. The variable domain in full, completed from reference TRBV7-9 and TRBJ1-1, reads DTGVSQNPRHKITKRGQNVTFRCDPISEHNRLYWYRQTLGQGPEFLTYFQNEAQLEKSRLLSDRFSAERPKGSFSTLEIQRTEQGDSAMYLCASSLAYRGEAFFGQGTRLTVV.